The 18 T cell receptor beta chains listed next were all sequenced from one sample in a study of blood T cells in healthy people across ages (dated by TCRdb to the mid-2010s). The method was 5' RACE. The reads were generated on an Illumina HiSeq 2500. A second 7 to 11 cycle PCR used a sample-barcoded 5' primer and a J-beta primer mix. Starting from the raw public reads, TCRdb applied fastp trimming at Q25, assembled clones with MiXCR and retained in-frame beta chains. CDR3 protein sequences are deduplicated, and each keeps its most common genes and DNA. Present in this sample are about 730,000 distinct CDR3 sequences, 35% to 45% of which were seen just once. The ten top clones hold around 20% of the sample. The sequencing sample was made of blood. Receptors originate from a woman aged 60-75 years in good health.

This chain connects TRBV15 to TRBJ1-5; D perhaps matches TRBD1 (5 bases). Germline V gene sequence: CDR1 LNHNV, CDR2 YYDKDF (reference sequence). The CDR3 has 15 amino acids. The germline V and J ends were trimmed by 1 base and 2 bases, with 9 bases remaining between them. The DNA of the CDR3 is TGTGCCACCAGCAGAGTTGGGGACCGCAATCAGCCCCAGCATTTT. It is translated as CATSRVGDRNQPQHF.

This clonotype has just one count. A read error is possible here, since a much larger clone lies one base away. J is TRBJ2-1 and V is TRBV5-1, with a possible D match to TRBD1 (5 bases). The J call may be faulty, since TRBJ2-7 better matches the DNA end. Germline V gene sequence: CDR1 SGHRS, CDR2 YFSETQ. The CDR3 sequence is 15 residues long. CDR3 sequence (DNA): TGCGCCAGCAGCTTGGATACAGGCTCCTACAATGAGCAGTACTTC. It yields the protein CASSLDTGSYNEQYF.

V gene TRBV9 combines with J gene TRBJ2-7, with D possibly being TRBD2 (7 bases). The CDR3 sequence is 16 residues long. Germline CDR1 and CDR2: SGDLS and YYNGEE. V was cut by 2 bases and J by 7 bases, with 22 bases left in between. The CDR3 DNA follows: TGTGCCAGCAGCGTGGGGGGGCCCAGCTCCTACAATGAGCAGTACTTC. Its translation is CASSVGGPSSYNEQYF.

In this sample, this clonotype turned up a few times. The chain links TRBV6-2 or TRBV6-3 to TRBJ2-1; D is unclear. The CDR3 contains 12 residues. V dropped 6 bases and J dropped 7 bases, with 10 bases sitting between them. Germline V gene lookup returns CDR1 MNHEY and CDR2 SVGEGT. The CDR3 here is CASREAQNEQFF. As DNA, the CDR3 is TGTGCCAGCAGAGAGGCCCAAAATGAGCAGTTCTTC.

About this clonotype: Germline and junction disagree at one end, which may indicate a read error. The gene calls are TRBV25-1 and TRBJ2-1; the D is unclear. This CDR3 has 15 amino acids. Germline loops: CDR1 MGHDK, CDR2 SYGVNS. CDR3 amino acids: CANSDPRQGYNEQFF. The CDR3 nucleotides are TGTGCCAACAGTGATCCACGGCAAGGGTACAATGAGCAGTTCTTC.

The CDR3 loop is CASLDSVNEKLFF. CDR3 bases: TGTGCCAGCCTCGACAGTGTTAATGAAAAACTGTTTTTT. The chain uses TRBV28 and TRBJ1-4, with a weak D call TRBD1 (5 bases). This CDR3 is 13 amino acids long. CDR1 and CDR2 (germline): MDHEN, SYDVKM. V dropped 8 bases and J dropped 4 bases, with 11 bases sitting between them.

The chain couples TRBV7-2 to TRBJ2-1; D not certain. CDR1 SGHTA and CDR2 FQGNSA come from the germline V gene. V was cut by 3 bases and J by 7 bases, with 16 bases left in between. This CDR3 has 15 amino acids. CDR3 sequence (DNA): TGTGCCAGCAGCTTTCGAGGTAAAGTCGAGAATGAGCAGTTCTTC. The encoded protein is CASSFRGKVENEQFF.

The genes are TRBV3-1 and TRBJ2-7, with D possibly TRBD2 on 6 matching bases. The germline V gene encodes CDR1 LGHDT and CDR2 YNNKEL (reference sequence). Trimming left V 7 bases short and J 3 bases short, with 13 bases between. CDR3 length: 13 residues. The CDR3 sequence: CASTSANIYEQYF. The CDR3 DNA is TGTGCCAGCACTAGCGCGAACATCTACGAGCAGTACTTC.

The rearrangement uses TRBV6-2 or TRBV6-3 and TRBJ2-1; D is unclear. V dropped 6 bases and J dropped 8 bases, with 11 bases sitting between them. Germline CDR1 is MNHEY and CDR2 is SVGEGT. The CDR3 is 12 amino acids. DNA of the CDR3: TGTGCCAGCAGGCCCACGGAATATGAGCAGTTCTTC. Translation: CASRPTEYEQFF.

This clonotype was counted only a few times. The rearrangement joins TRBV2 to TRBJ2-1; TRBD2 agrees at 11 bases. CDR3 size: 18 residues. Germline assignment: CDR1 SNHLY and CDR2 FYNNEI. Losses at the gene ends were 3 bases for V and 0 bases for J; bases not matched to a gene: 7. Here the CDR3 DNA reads TGTGCCAGCAGTGAGAGACTAGCGGGGCCGAGCTCCTACAATGAGCAGTTCTTC. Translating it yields CASSERLAGPSSYNEQFF. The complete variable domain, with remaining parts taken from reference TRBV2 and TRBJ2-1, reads EPEVTQTPSHQVTQMGQEVILRCVPISNHLYFYWYRQILGQKVEFLVSFYNNEISEKSEIFDDQFSVERPDGSNFTLKIRSTKLEDSAMYFCASSERLAGPSSYNEQFFGPGTRLTVL.

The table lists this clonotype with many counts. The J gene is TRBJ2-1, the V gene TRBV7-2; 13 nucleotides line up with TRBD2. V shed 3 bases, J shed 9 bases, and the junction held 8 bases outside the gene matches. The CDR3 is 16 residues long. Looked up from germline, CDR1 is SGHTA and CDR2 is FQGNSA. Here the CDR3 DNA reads TGTGCCAGCAGCTTTTTCGGACTAGCGGGGGTTGCTGAGCAGTTCTTC. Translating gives CASSFFGLAGVAEQFF.

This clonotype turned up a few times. CDR3 residues: CSANGQSGANVLTF. The CDR3, as DNA: TGCAGTGCTAACGGACAGTCTGGGGCCAACGTCCTGACTTTC. The chain recombines TRBV20-1 with TRBJ2-6, with a possible D match to TRBD1 (6 bases). Trimming took 4 bases from V and 1 from J, leaving 8 bases between them. CDR3 size: 14 residues. CDR1 DFQATT and CDR2 SNEGSKA come from the germline V gene (reference sequence).

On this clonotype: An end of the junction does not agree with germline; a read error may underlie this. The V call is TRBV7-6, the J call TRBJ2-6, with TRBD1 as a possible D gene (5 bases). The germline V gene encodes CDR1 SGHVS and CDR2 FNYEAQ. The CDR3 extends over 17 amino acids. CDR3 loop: CASSLAAGNSGANVPTF. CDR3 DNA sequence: TGTGCCAGTAGCTTAGCTGCAGGGAACTCTGGGGCCAACGTCCCGACTTTC.

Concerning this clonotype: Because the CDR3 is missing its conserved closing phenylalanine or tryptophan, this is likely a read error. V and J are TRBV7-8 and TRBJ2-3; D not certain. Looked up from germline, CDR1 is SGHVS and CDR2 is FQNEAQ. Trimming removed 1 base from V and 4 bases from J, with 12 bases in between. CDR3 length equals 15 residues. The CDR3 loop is CASSLGTLGPDTQYS. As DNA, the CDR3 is TGTGCCAGCAGCTTAGGTACCCTGGGCCCAGATACGCAGTATTCT.

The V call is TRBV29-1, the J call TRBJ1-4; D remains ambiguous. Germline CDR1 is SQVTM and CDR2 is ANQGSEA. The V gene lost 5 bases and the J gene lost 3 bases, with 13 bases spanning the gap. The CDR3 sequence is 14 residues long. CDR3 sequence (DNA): TGCAGCGTTCGAAAATTGGGATCTAATGAAAAACTGTTTTTT. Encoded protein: CSVRKLGSNEKLFF. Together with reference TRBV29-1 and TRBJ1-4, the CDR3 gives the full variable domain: SAVISQKPSRDICQRGTSLTIQCQVDSQVTMMFWYRQQPGQSLTLIATANQGSEATYESGFVIDKFPISRPNLTFSTLTVSNMSPEDSSIYLCSVRKLGSNEKLFFGSGTQLSVL.

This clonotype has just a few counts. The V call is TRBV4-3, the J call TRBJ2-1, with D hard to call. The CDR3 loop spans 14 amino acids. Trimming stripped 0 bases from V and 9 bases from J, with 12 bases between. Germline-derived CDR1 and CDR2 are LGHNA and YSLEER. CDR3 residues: CASSQDLLVGEQFF. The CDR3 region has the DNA TGCGCCAGCAGCCAAGATTTATTAGTGGGTGAGCAGTTCTTC.

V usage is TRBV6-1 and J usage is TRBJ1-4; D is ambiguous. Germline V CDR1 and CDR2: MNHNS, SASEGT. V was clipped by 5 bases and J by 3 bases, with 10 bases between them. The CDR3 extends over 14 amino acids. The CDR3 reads CASSTSRANEKLFF. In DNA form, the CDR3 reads TGTGCCAGCAGTACCTCCAGAGCTAATGAAAAACTGTTTTTT.

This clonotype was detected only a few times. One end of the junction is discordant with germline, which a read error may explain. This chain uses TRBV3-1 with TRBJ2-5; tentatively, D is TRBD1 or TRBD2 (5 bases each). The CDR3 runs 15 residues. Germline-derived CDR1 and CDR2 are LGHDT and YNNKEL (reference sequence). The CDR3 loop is CASSQDWGTLETQYF. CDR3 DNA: TGTGCCAGCAGTCAAGATTGGGGGACCCTTGAGACCCAGTACTTC.